This T cell receptor (beta chain) was found in a study of vaccination and CD4 T cells after COVID-19. The Oncomine TCR Beta short-read assay sequenced DNA from cultured CD4+ T cells. Using its own MiXCR run on the PCR reads, TCRdb lists one record per CDR3 protein. The table shows approximately 22,000 distinct CDR3 sequences, with 48% occurring only once. Trimming left V 6 bases short and J 5 bases short, with 16 bases between. CDR1 and CDR2 from the germline V gene are SSHAT and FNYEAQ (reference sequence). This CDR3 is 14 amino acids long. As for treatment: roughly 11-day PBMC culture with coronavirus spike peptide pools or control peptides (ViraFEST assay). In the ViraFEST assay, peptide-pool expansion preceded TCR sequencing of expanded clonotypes. As to this clonotype: Its antigen is not known.

The source material was CD4+ T cells from blood, cultured in vitro. This clonotype originated in a human donor who had recovered from COVID-19. This chain joins TRBV7-7 and TRBJ2-5, with a weak D call TRBD1 (6 bases). DNA for the CDR3: TGTGCCAGCAGTCAGCAGGGGTTTGGGGAGACCCAGTACTTC. Translated: CASSQQGFGETQYF.